This T cell receptor (beta chain) was captured by sequencing in a study of PD-1 blockade in classical Hodgkin lymphoma. Time point in this sample: cycle 4 day 1 (C4D1), after more than five weeks of nivolumab. Relapse after autologous stem cell transplantation occurred in every patient, and brentuximab vedotin exposure varied. Sequenced by immunoSEQ multiplex PCR; TCRdb stores in-frame clones only, minus some. In the table there are 25,000 to 40,000 clones, around 85% of which are singletons. This CDR3 contains 15 residues. Germline-derived CDR1 and CDR2 are SGHVS and FQNEAQ. Unmatched junction bases numbered 7, after V lost 8 bases and J lost 1 base.

The specimen was peripheral blood mononuclear cells (PBMCs), collected before the fourth cycle of nivolumab. The chain carries TRBV7-8 and TRBJ2-7, with 11 nucleotides matching TRBD2. This sequence was found in a human donor with classical Hodgkin lymphoma. As DNA, the CDR3 is TGTGCCAGCCGGTCGAGACTAGCGGGATCCTACGAGCAGTACTTC. It translates to CASRSRLAGSYEQYF.